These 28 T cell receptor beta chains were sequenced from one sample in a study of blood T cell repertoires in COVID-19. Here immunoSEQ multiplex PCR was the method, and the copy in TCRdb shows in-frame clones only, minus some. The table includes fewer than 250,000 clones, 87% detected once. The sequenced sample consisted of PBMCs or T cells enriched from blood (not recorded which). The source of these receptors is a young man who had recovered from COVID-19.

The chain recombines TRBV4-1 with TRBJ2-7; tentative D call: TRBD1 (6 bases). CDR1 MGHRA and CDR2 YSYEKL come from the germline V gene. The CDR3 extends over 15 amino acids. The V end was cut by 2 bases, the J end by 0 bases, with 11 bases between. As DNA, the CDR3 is TGCGCCAGCAGCCAAAACACAGGGTTCTCCTACGAGCAGTACTTC. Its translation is CASSQNTGFSYEQYF.

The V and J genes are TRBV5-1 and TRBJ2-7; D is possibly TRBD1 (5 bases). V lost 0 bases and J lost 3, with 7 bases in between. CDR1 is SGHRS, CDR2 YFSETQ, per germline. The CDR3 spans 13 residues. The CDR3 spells CASSLGQNYEQYF. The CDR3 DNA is TGCGCCAGCAGCTTGGGACAGAACTACGAGCAGTACTTC.

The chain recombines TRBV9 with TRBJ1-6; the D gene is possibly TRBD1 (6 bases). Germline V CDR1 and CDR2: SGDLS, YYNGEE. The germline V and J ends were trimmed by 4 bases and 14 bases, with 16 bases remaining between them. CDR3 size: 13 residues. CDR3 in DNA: TGTGCCAGCAGCCCAGCGGGACATCCAACCCTCCACTTT. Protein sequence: CASSPAGHPTLHF. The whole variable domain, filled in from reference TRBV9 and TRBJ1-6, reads DSGVTQTPKHLITATGQRVTLRCSPRSGDLSVYWYQQSLDQGLQFLIQYYNGEERAKGNILERFSAQQFPDLHSELNLSSLELGDSALYFCASSPAGHPTLHFGNGTRLTVT.

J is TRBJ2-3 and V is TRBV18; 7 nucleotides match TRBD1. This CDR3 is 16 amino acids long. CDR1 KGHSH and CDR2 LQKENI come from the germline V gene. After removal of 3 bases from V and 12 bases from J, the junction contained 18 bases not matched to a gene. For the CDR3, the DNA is TGTGCCAGCTCACCCTCGACAGGGCTCACTCCTACGCCCCAGTATTTT. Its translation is CASSPSTGLTPTPQYF.

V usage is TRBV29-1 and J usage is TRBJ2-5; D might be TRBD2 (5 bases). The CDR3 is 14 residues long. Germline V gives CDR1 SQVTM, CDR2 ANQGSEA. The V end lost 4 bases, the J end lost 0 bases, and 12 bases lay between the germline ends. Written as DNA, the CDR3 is TGCAGCGTTGTGCGGGCAGGTAACCAAGAGACCCAGTACTTC. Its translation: CSVVRAGNQETQYF.

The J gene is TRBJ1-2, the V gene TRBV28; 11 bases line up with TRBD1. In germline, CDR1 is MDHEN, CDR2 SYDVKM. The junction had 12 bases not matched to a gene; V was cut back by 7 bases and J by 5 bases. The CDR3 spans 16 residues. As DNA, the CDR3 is TGTGCCAGCACAAAGTCCCCGGGACAGGGGGGGTATGGCTACACCTTC. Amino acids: CASTKSPGQGGYGYTF.

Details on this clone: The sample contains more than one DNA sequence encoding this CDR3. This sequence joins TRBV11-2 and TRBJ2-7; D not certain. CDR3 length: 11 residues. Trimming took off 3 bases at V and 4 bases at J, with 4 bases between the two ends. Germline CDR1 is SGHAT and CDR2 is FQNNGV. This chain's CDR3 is CASSFTYEQYF. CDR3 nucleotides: TGTGCCAGCAGCTTCACTTACGAGCAGTACTTC.

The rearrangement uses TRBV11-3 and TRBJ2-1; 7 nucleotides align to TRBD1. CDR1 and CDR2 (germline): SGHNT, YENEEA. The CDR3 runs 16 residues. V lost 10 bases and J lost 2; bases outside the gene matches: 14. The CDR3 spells CAMNEGAEEPYNEQFF. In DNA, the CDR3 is TGTGCCATGAACGAGGGGGCGGAGGAGCCCTACAATGAGCAGTTCTTC.

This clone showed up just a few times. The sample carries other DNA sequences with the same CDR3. CDR3: CASSLRWTGREQYF. In nucleotides, the CDR3 is TGTGCCAGCAGCTTAAGGTGGACTGGGCGCGAGCAGTACTTC. The chain uses TRBV7-2 and TRBJ2-7; maybe TRBD2 (5 bases). This CDR3 region has 14 residues. Trimming took off 2 bases at V and 6 bases at J, with 14 bases between the two ends. From germline, CDR1 is SGHTA and CDR2 FQGNSA.

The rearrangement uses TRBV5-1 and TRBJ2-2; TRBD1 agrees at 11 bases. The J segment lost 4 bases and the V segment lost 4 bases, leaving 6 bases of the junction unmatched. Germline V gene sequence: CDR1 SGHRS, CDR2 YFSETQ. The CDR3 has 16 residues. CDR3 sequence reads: CASSNAGTGGTGELFF. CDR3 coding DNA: TGCGCCAGCAGCAACGCCGGGACAGGGGGCACCGGGGAGCTGTTTTTT.

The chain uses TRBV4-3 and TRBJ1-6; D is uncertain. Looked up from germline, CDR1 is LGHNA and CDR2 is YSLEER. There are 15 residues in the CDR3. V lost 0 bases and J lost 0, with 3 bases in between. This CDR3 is CASSQDSSYNSPLHF. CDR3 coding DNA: TGCGCCAGCAGCCAAGATAGCTCCTATAATTCACCCCTCCACTTT.

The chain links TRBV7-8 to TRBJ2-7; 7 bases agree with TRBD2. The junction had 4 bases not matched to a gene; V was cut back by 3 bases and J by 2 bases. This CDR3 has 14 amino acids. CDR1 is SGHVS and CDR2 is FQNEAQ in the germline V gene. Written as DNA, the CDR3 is TGTGCCAGCAGCTTGGGGACTACGGCCTACGAGCAGTACTTC. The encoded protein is CASSLGTTAYEQYF.

CDR3 region: CASSIIDPLFSDNGYTF. The DNA for the CDR3 is TGTGCCAGCAGCATCATTGACCCCTTGTTCAGTGACAATGGCTACACCTTC. This chain uses TRBV7-3 with TRBJ1-2; D is uncertain. V was pared by 5 bases and J by 6 bases, with 25 bases between. Germline V gene lookup returns CDR1 SGHTA and CDR2 FQGTGA. The CDR3 consists of 17 residues.

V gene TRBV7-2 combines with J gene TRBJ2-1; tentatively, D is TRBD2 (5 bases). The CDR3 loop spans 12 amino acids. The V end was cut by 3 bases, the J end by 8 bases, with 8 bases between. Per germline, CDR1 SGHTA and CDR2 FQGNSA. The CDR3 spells CASSFPSYEQFF. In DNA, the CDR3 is TGTGCCAGCAGCTTCCCTAGCTATGAGCAGTTCTTC.

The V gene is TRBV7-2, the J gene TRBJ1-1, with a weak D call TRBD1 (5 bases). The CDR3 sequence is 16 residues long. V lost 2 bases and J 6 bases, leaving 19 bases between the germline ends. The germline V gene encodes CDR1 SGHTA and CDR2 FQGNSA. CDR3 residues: CASSLFQGAGRAEAFF. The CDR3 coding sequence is TGTGCCAGCAGCTTATTTCAGGGCGCGGGGAGGGCTGAAGCTTTCTTT.

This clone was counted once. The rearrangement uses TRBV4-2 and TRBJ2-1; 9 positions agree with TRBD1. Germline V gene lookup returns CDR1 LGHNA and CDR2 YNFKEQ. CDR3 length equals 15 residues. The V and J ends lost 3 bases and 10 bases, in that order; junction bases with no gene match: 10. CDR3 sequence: CASSQVGTGSREQFF. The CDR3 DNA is TGTGCCAGCAGCCAGGTCGGGACAGGGTCGCGGGAGCAGTTCTTC.

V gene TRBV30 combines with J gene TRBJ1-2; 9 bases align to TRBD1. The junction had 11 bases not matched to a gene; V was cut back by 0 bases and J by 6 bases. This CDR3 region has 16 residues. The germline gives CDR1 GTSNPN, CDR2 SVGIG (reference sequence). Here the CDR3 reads CAWSVRPGQGGHGYTF. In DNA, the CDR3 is TGTGCCTGGAGTGTTCGCCCGGGACAGGGCGGCCATGGCTACACCTTC.

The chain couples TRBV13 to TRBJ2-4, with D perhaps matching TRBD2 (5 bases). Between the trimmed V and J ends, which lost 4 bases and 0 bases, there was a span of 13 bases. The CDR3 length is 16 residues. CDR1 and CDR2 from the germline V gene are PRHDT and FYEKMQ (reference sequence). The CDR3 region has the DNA TGTGCCAGCAGCTCCCGGGATACCATAGCCAAAAACATTCAGTACTTC. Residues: CASSSRDTIAKNIQYF. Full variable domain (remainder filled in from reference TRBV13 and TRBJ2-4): AAGVIQSPRHLIKEKRETATLKCYPIPRHDTVYWYQQGPGQDPQFLISFYEKMQSDKGSIPDRFSAQQFSDYHSELNMSSLELGDSALYFCASSSRDTIAKNIQYFGAGTRLSVL.

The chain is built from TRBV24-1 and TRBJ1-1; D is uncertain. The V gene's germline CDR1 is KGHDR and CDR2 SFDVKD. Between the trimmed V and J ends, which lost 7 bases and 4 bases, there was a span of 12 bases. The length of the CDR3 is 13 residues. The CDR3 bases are TGTGCCACCAGAAGAGGATCGGGCACTGAAGCTTTCTTT. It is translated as CATRRGSGTEAFF.

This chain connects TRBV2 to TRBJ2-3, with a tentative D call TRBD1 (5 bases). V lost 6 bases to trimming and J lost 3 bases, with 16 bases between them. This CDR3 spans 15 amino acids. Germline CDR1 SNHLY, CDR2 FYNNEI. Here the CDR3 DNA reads TGTGCCAGCAGGATCAGGGCGGCTTGGACAGATACGCAGTATTTT. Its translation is CASRIRAAWTDTQYF.

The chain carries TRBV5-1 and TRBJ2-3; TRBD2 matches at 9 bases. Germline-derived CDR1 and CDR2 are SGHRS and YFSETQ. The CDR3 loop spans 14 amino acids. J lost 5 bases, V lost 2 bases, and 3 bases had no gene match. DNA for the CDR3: TGCGCCAGCAGCTTCGAGCGGGGGGAAGATACGCAGTATTTT. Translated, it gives CASSFERGEDTQYF.

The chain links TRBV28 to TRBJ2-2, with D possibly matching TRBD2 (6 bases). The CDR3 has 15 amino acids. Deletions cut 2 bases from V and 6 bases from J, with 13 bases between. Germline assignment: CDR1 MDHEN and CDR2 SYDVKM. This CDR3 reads CASSLAQAGSGELFF. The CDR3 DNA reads TGTGCCAGCAGTTTAGCCCAGGCGGGGTCCGGGGAGCTGTTTTTT.

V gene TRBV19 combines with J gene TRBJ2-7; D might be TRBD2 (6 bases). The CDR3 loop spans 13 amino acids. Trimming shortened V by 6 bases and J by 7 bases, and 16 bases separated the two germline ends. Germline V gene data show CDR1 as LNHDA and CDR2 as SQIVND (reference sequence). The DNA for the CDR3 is TGTGCCAGTAGATCGGGAGAGACGCGGGAGCAGTACTTC. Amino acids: CASRSGETREQYF. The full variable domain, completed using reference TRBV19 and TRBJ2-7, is DGGITQSPKYLFRKEGQNVTLSCEQNLNHDAMYWYRQDPGQGLRLIYYSQIVNDFQKGDIAEGYSVSREKKESFPLTVTSAQKNPTAFYLCASRSGETREQYFGPGTRLTVT.

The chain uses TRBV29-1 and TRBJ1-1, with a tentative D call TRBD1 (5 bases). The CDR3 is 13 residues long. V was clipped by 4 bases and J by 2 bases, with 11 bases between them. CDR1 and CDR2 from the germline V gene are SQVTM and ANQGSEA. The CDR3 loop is CSVADSPNTEAFF. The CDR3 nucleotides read TGCAGCGTTGCCGACAGCCCCAACACTGAAGCTTTCTTT.

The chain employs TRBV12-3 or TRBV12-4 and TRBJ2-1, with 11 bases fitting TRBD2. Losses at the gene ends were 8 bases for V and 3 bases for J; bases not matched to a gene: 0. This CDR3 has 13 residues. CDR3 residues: CASGTSGYNEQFF. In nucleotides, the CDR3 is TGTGCCAGCGGGACTAGCGGCTACAATGAGCAGTTCTTC.

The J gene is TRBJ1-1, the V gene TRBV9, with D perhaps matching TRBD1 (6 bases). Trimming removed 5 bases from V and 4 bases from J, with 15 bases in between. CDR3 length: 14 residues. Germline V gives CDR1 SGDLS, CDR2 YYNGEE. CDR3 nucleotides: TGTGCCAGCAGGGACCTAACAGGGAGCACTGAAGCTTTCTTT. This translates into CASRDLTGSTEAFF. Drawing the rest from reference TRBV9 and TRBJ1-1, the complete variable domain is DSGVTQTPKHLITATGQRVTLRCSPRSGDLSVYWYQQSLDQGLQFLIQYYNGEERAKGNILERFSAQQFPDLHSELNLSSLELGDSALYFCASRDLTGSTEAFFGQGTRLTVV.

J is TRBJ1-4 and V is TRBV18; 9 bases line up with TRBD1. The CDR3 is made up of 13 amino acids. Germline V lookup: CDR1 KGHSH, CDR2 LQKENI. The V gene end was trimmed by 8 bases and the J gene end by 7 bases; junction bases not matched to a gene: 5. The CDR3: CASQGTGSEKLFF. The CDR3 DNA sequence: TGTGCCAGCCAAGGGACAGGGAGTGAAAAACTGTTTTTT.

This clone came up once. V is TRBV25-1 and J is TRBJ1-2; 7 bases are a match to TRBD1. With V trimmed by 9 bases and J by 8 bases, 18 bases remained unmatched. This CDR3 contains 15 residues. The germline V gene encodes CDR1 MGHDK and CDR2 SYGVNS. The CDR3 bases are TGTGCCAGTCAACCCCCCCAGGGGGAGAGCTCAGGCTACACCTTC. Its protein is CASQPPQGESSGYTF.